The clone carrying this T cell receptor beta chain has only a few counts. Antigen: not known. Trimming at V came to 5 bases and at J to 3 bases, leaving 10 bases not matched to a gene. The CDR3 is 16 amino acids. The sample is drawn from a study of blood T cells in healthy people across ages. Study-level results: Greater diversity and more naive CD4+ cells were seen in long-lived donors than in aged donors. Observed TCR beta diversity per million T cells went down as age went up. This fall followed a roughly linear course with age.

With each sample, at least 5 micrograms of total RNA were extracted. Primed by a sample-barcoded 5' primer and a J-beta primer mix, a second PCR proceeded for about 7 to 12 cycles. Each sample provided no less than 3 million CDR3-containing paired-end reads. MiXCR, run by TCRdb on the 5' RACE reads, gives a single entry per CDR3 protein. Of some 900,000 distinct CDR3 sequences listed, under 50% are singletons. The sequencing input was blood. The sequence came from a man aged 25 to 40 in good health. This chain joins TRBV12-3 or TRBV12-4 and TRBJ2-1; 7 bases align to TRBD1. This chain's CDR3 is CASSPRQGEIYNEQFF. DNA for the CDR3: TGTGCCAGCAGTCCACGACAGGGAGAAATCTACAATGAGCAGTTCTTC.